Listed here are 17 T cell receptor beta chains from one sample, sequenced in a study of blood T cells in healthy people across ages. It was with a sample-barcoded 5' primer and a J-beta primer mix that a second PCR of roughly 6 to 11 cycles was run. TCRdb re-analysed the 5' RACE reads in MiXCR, keeping a single row per CDR3 protein. The data contain almost 300,000 distinct CDR3 sequences, roughly 26% of them singletons. The specimen sequenced was blood. The receptors stem from a woman in her 70s in good health.

V usage is TRBV7-9 and J usage is TRBJ2-5, with 7 bases matching TRBD1. The DNA end lines up better with TRBJ2-7; the J call may be wrong. CDR3 length equals 15 residues. Germline lookup yields CDR1 SEHNR and CDR2 FQNEAQ (reference sequence). The CDR3: CASSSREGQLYEQYF. The CDR3 DNA sequence: TGTGCCAGCAGTTCCCGTGAGGGACAGCTCTACGAGCAGTACTTC.

In DNA form, the CDR3 reads TGCAGTGCTAACTCTATGGGGGCTGGGGCCAACGTCCTGACTTTC. Protein sequence: CSANSMGAGANVLTF. The V call is TRBV20-1, the J call TRBJ2-6; D is perhaps TRBD1 or TRBD2 (5 bases each). The CDR3 extends over 15 amino acids. From germline, CDR1 is DFQATT and CDR2 SNEGSKA (reference sequence). With 4 bases removed from V and 2 bases from J, the gap between germline ends came to 12 bases.

The chain combines TRBV5-1 with TRBJ1-1; D ambiguous. The V and J ends lost 0 bases and 6 bases respectively, with 6 bases between them. Per the germline V gene, CDR1 is SGHRS and CDR2 is YFSETQ. This CDR3 comprises 12 residues. In DNA, the CDR3 is TGCGCCAGCAGCTTGGCTGGGTCTGAAGCTTTCTTT. As protein: CASSLAGSEAFF.

This clonotype showed up just a few times. The rearrangement uses TRBV6-6 and TRBJ2-7; no firm D call. The end of the DNA aligns better with TRBJ2-1, so the J call may be wrong. From germline, CDR1 is MNHNY and CDR2 SVGAGI (reference sequence). The CDR3 totals 11 residues. In DNA, the CDR3 is TGTGCCAGCAGTCAACTCTCTGAGCAGTTCTTC. Its translation: CASSQLSEQFF.

For the CDR3, the DNA is TGCAGTGCTAGAGGGGGGGGTCTTTATGAAAAACTGTTTTTT. It is translated as CSARGGGLYEKLFF. V usage is TRBV20-1 and J usage is TRBJ1-4; weak D call: TRBD1 (5 bases). Germline V CDR1 and CDR2: DFQATT, SNEGSKA (reference sequence). There are 14 residues in the CDR3. Trimming took 1 base from V and 6 from J, leaving 12 bases between them.

The chain couples TRBV7-6 to TRBJ2-3, with 8 positions matching TRBD2. With 6 bases clipped from V and 1 base from J, the junction kept 3 bases outside the gene matches. Germline loops: CDR1 SGHVS, CDR2 FNYEAQ. The CDR3 is 14 amino acids. For the CDR3, the DNA is TGTGCCAGCAGATCAGCGGGGGGCACAGATACGCAGTATTTT. It is translated as CASRSAGGTDTQYF.

This clonotype was recorded a few times. V gene TRBV14 combines with J gene TRBJ1-4; D call uncertain. CDR1 and CDR2 (germline): SGHDN, FVKESK. The CDR3 extends over 13 amino acids. V lost 1 base and J lost 8, with 8 bases in between. CDR3 sequence (DNA): TGTGCCAGCAGCCAAGGGGTGTACGAAAAACTGTTTTTT. Its translation: CASSQGVYEKLFF.

This chain links TRBV6-2 or TRBV6-3 with TRBJ1-1; D not certain. V dropped 0 bases and J dropped 5 bases, with 13 bases sitting between them. The CDR3 sequence is 15 residues long. Germline V gives CDR1 MNHEY, CDR2 SVGEGT. Written as DNA, the CDR3 is TGTGCCAGCAGTTACTCGCCGAAGACGGGGACTGAAGCTTTCTTT. Protein: CASSYSPKTGTEAFF.

This clonotype was found a few times. The chain is built from TRBV4-1 and TRBJ2-7; 9 positions agree with TRBD2. The CDR3 totals 16 residues. Looked up from germline, CDR1 is MGHRA and CDR2 is YSYEKL. With V trimmed by 1 base and J by 5 bases, 9 bases remained unmatched. For the CDR3, the DNA is TGCGCCAGCAGCCAAGCTCGAGGCGGGAGGGCCGACGAGCAGTACTTC. This gives the protein CASSQARGGRADEQYF.

The rearrangement links TRBV28 to TRBJ2-1; 11 bases agree with TRBD2. The germline V gene encodes CDR1 MDHEN and CDR2 SYDVKM. V was pared by 5 bases and J by 7 bases, with 7 bases of the junction left unmatched. The CDR3 totals 15 residues. CDR3 coding DNA: TGTGCCAGCAGTCTTCTAGCGGGAGGTCGGAATGAGCAGTTCTTC. Translating gives CASSLLAGGRNEQFF.

The genes are TRBV2 and TRBJ2-3; D uncertain. Per the germline V gene, CDR1 is SNHLY and CDR2 is FYNNEI. The CDR3 is 14 amino acids. Trimming pared 0 bases from V and 5 bases from J, leaving 9 bases between. The CDR3 nucleotides are TGTGCCAGCAGTGAAGCAGCAGCACAAGATACGCAGTATTTT. Translating it yields CASSEAAAQDTQYF.

The J gene is TRBJ1-5, the V gene TRBV7-2; 9 bases match TRBD1. Germline trimming cut 2 bases from V and 2 bases from J; bases unmatched to any gene: 10. The CDR3 length is 18 residues. Germline V gene data show CDR1 as SGHTA and CDR2 as FQGNSA. The CDR3 bases are TGTGCCAGCAGCTTATTTCCTACGGGACAGGGAGGCAATCAGCCCCAGCATTTT. The encoded protein is CASSLFPTGQGGNQPQHF.

This clonotype was seen a few times. The V call is TRBV20-1, the J call TRBJ1-5, with 8 bases fitting TRBD1. The germline V gene has CDR1 DFQATT and CDR2 SNEGSKA (reference sequence). The CDR3 length is 16 residues. V dropped 0 bases and J dropped 3; count of bases not matched to a gene: 7. The CDR3 loop reads CSARDRQGAHNQPQHF. CDR3 in DNA: TGCAGTGCTAGAGATCGTCAGGGGGCGCACAATCAGCCCCAGCATTTT.

There are a few counts of this clonotype. CDR3 sequence reads: CASSLVPAGGMETQYF. CDR3 in DNA: TGTGCCAGCAGTTTAGTCCCAGCGGGAGGGATGGAGACCCAGTACTTC. The rearrangement joins TRBV28 to TRBJ2-5, with 10 bases matching TRBD2. Trimming removed 2 bases from V and 5 bases from J; junction bases left unmatched: 8. Germline CDR1 is MDHEN and CDR2 is SYDVKM. The CDR3 contains 16 residues.

This clonotype occurred a few times. This rearrangement joins TRBV3-1 to TRBJ2-1; the D is unclear. Germline loops: CDR1 LGHDT, CDR2 YNNKEL (reference sequence). V was trimmed by 0 bases and J by 2 bases, leaving 8 bases between them. The CDR3 totals 15 residues. The CDR3, as DNA: TGTGCCAGCAGCCAAGAGTCCATTACCTACAATGAGCAGTTCTTC. This gives the protein CASSQESITYNEQFF.

This chain links TRBV7-2 with TRBJ1-6; D unresolved. Germline CDR1 reads SGHTA; CDR2 reads FQGNSA. The CDR3 covers 13 residues. The V end lost 8 bases, the J end lost 7 bases, and 12 bases lay between the germline ends. The chain's CDR3 is CASGEVRNSPLHF. The CDR3 DNA reads TGTGCCAGCGGAGAGGTTAGAAATTCACCCCTCCACTTT.

This clonotype was recorded many times. This sequence joins TRBV29-1 and TRBJ2-5; 9 bases fit TRBD2. Germline lookup yields CDR1 SQVTM and CDR2 ANQGSEA. Trimming took 6 bases from V and 4 from J; bases not matched to a gene: 6. The CDR3 spans 13 residues. CDR3 in DNA: TGCAGCGTAGTAAGCGGGAGGAGAGAGACCCAGTACTTC. Protein sequence: CSVVSGRRETQYF.